This TCR beta chain was recorded in a study of blood T cell repertoires in COVID-19. Study as a whole: There were acute and convalescent COVID-19 samples, and they came from the United States, Italy and Spain. From T cells, B-cell-depleted T cells, or PBMCs came the material, which was cDNA or gDNA.

CDR3 length: 14 residues. CDR1 is KGHDR and CDR2 is SFDVKD in the germline V gene. Unmatched junction bases numbered 4, after V lost 7 bases and J lost 6 bases. Original analysis: Estimation of nucleated cell counts relied on the amplification of reference gene primers. Repertoires were generated with immunoSEQ multiplex PCR, while TCRdb's copy carries only in-frame clones and drops some. V and J calls and clone size are copied from that table; D and trimming were computed from the DNA. The sample has around 100,000 clones, roughly nine tenths seen once; the top ten hold 2.5% to 3.5%. The TCR sequence derives from a man between 50 and 59 years old in a cohort sampled during active COVID-19. Sequenced input: peripheral blood. The J gene is TRBJ1-5, the V gene TRBV24-1; 11 bases are a match to TRBD1. DNA of the CDR3: TGTGCCACCAGCTCCGGGACAGGGGGTCAGCCCCAGCATTTT. Translating gives CATSSGTGGQPQHF.